The next 28 T cell receptor beta chains were all read from a single sample in a study of cytotoxic CD8 clonotypes in ibrutinib-treated CLL. Data came from immunoSEQ multiplex PCR; TCRdb stores just in-frame clones and leaves some out. The data show roughly 130,000 clones, 79% seen once. The sample consisted of PBMCs, taken after 12 months of ibrutinib treatment. All receptors come from a human donor with chronic lymphocytic leukemia.

J is TRBJ2-1 and V is TRBV10-2; no reliable D call. V was shortened by 6 bases and J by 6 bases, with 15 bases between the two germline ends. The CDR3 contains 14 residues. The germline CDR1 and CDR2 sequences are WSHSY and SAAADI. CDR3 DNA sequence: TGCGCCAGCAGCCCCACACTCTGGGGCAATGAGCAGTTCTTC. Translating it yields CASSPTLWGNEQFF.

The V gene is TRBV9, the J gene TRBJ1-1; a weak D match, TRBD1 (6 bases). V gave up 1 base and J gave up 0 bases, with 7 bases separating them. CDR3 length equals 14 residues. The V gene's germline CDR1 is SGDLS and CDR2 YYNGEE. CDR3 in DNA: TGTGCCAGCAGCGTATCAGGGGTGAACACTGAAGCTTTCTTT. This sequence encodes CASSVSGVNTEAFF.

The chain employs TRBV7-2 and TRBJ1-1, with D possibly being TRBD1 (5 bases). V lost 1 base and J 2 bases, leaving 11 bases between the germline ends. Germline V gene sequence: CDR1 SGHTA, CDR2 FQGNSA. The CDR3 has 15 amino acids. The CDR3 nucleotides read TGTGCCAGCAGCTTAGATCGGGGCCGAAACACTGAAGCTTTCTTT. This translates into CASSLDRGRNTEAFF.

The chain combines TRBV7-2 with TRBJ2-7; tentatively, D is TRBD2 (5 bases). CDR3 length: 14 amino acids. Germline V gene lookup returns CDR1 SGHTA and CDR2 FQGNSA. V lost 4 bases, J lost 0 bases, and 10 bases lay in between. CDR3 in DNA: TGTGCCAGCAGCTCCATGGACTTCTCCTACGAGCAGTACTTC. It encodes CASSSMDFSYEQYF.

This clone has only one observation. The chain combines TRBV9 with TRBJ1-2; D is ambiguous. The CDR3 spans 14 residues. The germline V gene has CDR1 SGDLS and CDR2 YYNGEE. V was pared by 0 bases and J by 0 bases, with 6 bases between. CDR3 in DNA: TGTGCCAGCAGCGTAGTAACAGCTAACTATGGCTACACCTTC. Amino acid sequence: CASSVVTANYGYTF.

This chain connects TRBV30 to TRBJ2-2; 12 positions agree with TRBD2. The CDR3 consists of 16 residues. Trimming cost V 2 bases and J 8 bases; bases outside gene matches: 9. The germline V gene has CDR1 GTSNPN and CDR2 SVGIG (reference sequence). CDR3 DNA sequence: TGTGCCTGGAGTCGATCCCTGACTAGCGGGAGTGGGGAGCTGTTTTTT. Amino acids: CAWSRSLTSGSGELFF.

The V gene is TRBV14, the J gene TRBJ2-5, with D perhaps TRBD1 or TRBD2 (6 bases each). Looked up from germline, CDR1 is SGHDN and CDR2 is FVKESK. Trimming removed 0 bases at V and 5 bases at J, with 10 bases between. The CDR3 totals 14 residues. The CDR3 DNA reads as TGTGCCAGCAGCCAAGAAGGGGGGCTGGAGACCCAGTACTTC. Residues: CASSQEGGLETQYF.

The chain couples TRBV28 to TRBJ1-4; 8 bases are a match to TRBD1. J gave up 7 bases and V 4 bases, and 11 bases lay outside the gene matches. The CDR3 covers 16 residues. CDR1 is MDHEN and CDR2 is SYDVKM in the germline V gene. CDR3 in amino acids: CASSSPLGTGSEKLFF. In DNA form, the CDR3 reads TGTGCCAGCAGTTCCCCCCTGGGGACAGGATCTGAAAAACTGTTTTTT.

As DNA, the CDR3 is TGTGCCAGTAGGATATCGGACAGAAGCAATCAGCCCCAGCATTTT. Its translation: CASRISDRSNQPQHF. This chain links TRBV19 with TRBJ1-5; the D gene is possibly TRBD1 (6 bases). This CDR3 has 15 amino acids. The V gene lost 6 bases and the J gene lost 1 base, with 13 bases spanning the gap. Germline V gene data show CDR1 as LNHDA and CDR2 as SQIVND (reference sequence).

This chain connects TRBV4-2 to TRBJ2-1; 8 bases match TRBD2. Germline V gene data show CDR1 as LGHNA and CDR2 as YNFKEQ. Trimming at V came to 1 base and at J to 0 bases, leaving 2 bases not matched to a gene. The length of the CDR3 is 16 residues. This CDR3 is CASSQATSGSYNEQFF. CDR3 in DNA: TGTGCCAGCAGCCAAGCTACTAGCGGCTCCTACAATGAGCAGTTCTTC.

This chain joins TRBV10-3 and TRBJ2-1, with a possible D match to TRBD2 (6 bases). Germline CDR1 is ENHRY and CDR2 is SYGVKD. Trimming cost V 3 bases and J 0 bases, with 21 bases left between them. The CDR3 sequence is 19 residues long. The CDR3 reads CAISDESPGAEGSYNEQFF. CDR3 DNA: TGTGCCATCAGTGACGAGTCGCCAGGAGCGGAGGGCTCCTACAATGAGCAGTTCTTC.

The gene calls are TRBV6-1 and TRBJ1-5; D possibly corresponds to TRBD1 (6 bases). Germline V gene sequence: CDR1 MNHNS, CDR2 SASEGT. Between the trimmed V and J ends, which lost 2 bases and 6 bases, there was a span of 11 bases. The CDR3 spans 14 residues. The CDR3 reads CASSERTAFQPQHF. CDR3 in DNA: TGTGCCAGCAGTGAAAGGACAGCTTTTCAGCCCCAGCATTTT.

This sequence joins TRBV2 and TRBJ1-4, with D perhaps TRBD1 (5 bases). The CDR3 consists of 14 residues. V was pared by 8 bases and J by 0 bases, with 10 bases between. Germline CDR1 reads SNHLY; CDR2 reads FYNNEI. CDR3 sequence reads: CASVPTATNEKLFF. The CDR3 DNA sequence: TGTGCCAGCGTTCCGACAGCAACTAATGAAAAACTGTTTTTT. Full variable domain (outside the CDR3, taken from reference TRBV2 and TRBJ1-4): EPEVTQTPSHQVTQMGQEVILRCVPISNHLYFYWYRQILGQKVEFLVSFYNNEISEKSEIFDDQFSVERPDGSNFTLKIRSTKLEDSAMYFCASVPTATNEKLFFGSGTQLSVL.

The rearrangement links TRBV28 to TRBJ2-7; the match to TRBD1 covers 7 bases. The CDR3 extends over 14 amino acids. Germline CDR1 MDHEN, CDR2 SYDVKM. The V and J ends lost 3 bases and 0 bases, in that order; junction bases with no gene match: 2. CDR3 in amino acids: CASSFRDSSYEQYF. The CDR3 bases are TGTGCCAGCAGTTTCCGGGACAGCTCCTACGAGCAGTACTTC.

The rearrangement links TRBV4-1 to TRBJ2-1; TRBD2 aligns across 8 bases. Trimming cost V 1 base and J 0 bases; bases outside gene matches: 8. CDR3 length: 18 amino acids. The germline CDR1 and CDR2 sequences are MGHRA and YSYEKL. Here the CDR3 DNA reads TGCGCCAGCAGCCAAGGCCCAGCGGGAGCCACCTCCTACAATGAGCAGTTCTTC. Its protein product is CASSQGPAGATSYNEQFF.

The CDR3 DNA reads TGCGCCAGCAGCCAAACGGGGGGTTCTGGGGCCAACGTCCTGACTTTC. Amino acid sequence: CASSQTGGSGANVLTF. The chain uses TRBV4-1 and TRBJ2-6; TRBD2 matches at 7 bases. V lost 2 bases to trimming and J lost 1 base; unmatched junction nucleotides: 2. CDR1 and CDR2 from the germline V gene are MGHRA and YSYEKL. The CDR3 loop spans 16 amino acids.

The sample holds one count of this clone. The V gene is TRBV28, the J gene TRBJ2-3, with no clear D. Trimming removed 6 bases from V and 4 bases from J, with 14 bases in between. Germline CDR1 reads MDHEN; CDR2 reads SYDVKM. This CDR3 is built from 14 residues. The CDR3 is CASRPHRLPDTQYF. The CDR3 DNA reads as TGTGCCAGCAGACCCCATCGGCTCCCAGATACGCAGTATTTT.

The genes are TRBV7-2 and TRBJ2-4; 8 nucleotides align to TRBD1. Looked up from germline, CDR1 is SGHTA and CDR2 is FQGNSA. V trimming: 4 bases; J trimming: 3 bases; junction bases outside the gene matches: 5. There are 15 residues in the CDR3. CDR3 nucleotide sequence: TGTGCCAGCAGCTCAGGGGGCTGGGGCAAAAACATTCAGTACTTC. Its translation: CASSSGGWGKNIQYF.

The chain combines TRBV5-1 with TRBJ2-1, with 7 bases fitting TRBD2. V lost 0 bases, J lost 10 bases, and 7 bases stayed unmatched. The CDR3 extends over 14 amino acids. Germline V gene sequence: CDR1 SGHRS, CDR2 YFSETQ. DNA of the CDR3: TGCGCCAGCAGCTTGGCCTTCGGACTAGGAGAGCAGTTCTTC. Its translation: CASSLAFGLGEQFF.

The chain carries TRBV6-6 and TRBJ2-7; D possibly corresponds to TRBD2 (6 bases). The CDR3 contains 11 residues. In germline, CDR1 is MNHNY, CDR2 SVGAGI (reference sequence). V was shortened by 0 bases and J by 11 bases, with 8 bases between the two germline ends. The CDR3 nucleotides read TGTGCCAGCAGTTACTCAGGGGAGGAGTACTTC. It is translated as CASSYSGEEYF.

The J gene is TRBJ2-7, the V gene TRBV11-3; weak D call: TRBD2 (7 bases). The CDR3 contains 13 residues. CDR1 is SGHNT and CDR2 is YENEEA in the germline V gene. Trimming took off 0 bases at V and 12 bases at J, with 15 bases between the two ends. The DNA of the CDR3 is TGTGCCAGCAGCTTAGACCGCGGGGGCCGCTCGTACTTC. Translation gives CASSLDRGGRSYF.

The V and J genes are TRBV19 and TRBJ2-7; 8 bases align to TRBD2. The CDR3 covers 14 residues. The germline V gene encodes CDR1 LNHDA and CDR2 SQIVND (reference sequence). Trimming removed 5 bases from V and 3 bases from J; junction bases left unmatched: 6. The DNA for the CDR3 is TGTGCCAGTAGTCGCCGGGAGGGCCTCTACGAGCAGTACTTC. As protein: CASSRREGLYEQYF.

The chain is built from TRBV10-3 and TRBJ1-2; 8 bases line up with TRBD1. This CDR3 is 15 amino acids long. V dropped 3 bases and J dropped 3; count of bases not matched to a gene: 6. CDR1 is ENHRY, CDR2 SYGVKD, per germline. DNA of the CDR3: TGTGCCATCAGTGATTGGCCGGGACAGGACTATGGCTACACCTTC. Translating it yields CAISDWPGQDYGYTF.

This chain connects TRBV25-1 to TRBJ2-5; 7 bases are shared with TRBD2. Germline V gene data show CDR1 as MGHDK and CDR2 as SYGVNS. The CDR3 length is 17 residues. J gave up 1 base and V 1 base, and 9 bases lay outside the gene matches. The CDR3 DNA sequence: TGTGCCAGCAGTGAATTCGGGCGGGGGAGCCTCCAAGAGACCCAGTACTTC. Translation gives CASSEFGRGSLQETQYF.

This clone was seen a handful of times. The chain couples TRBV10-3 to TRBJ2-2; TRBD2 might be the D (5 bases). This CDR3 region has 15 residues. Trimming cost V 4 bases and J 3 bases, with 12 bases left between them. Germline CDR1 ENHRY, CDR2 SYGVKD. Here the CDR3 reads CAISAFLADTGELFF. For the CDR3, the DNA is TGTGCCATCAGTGCGTTCCTAGCTGACACCGGGGAGCTGTTTTTT.

This clone was seen once. J is TRBJ1-3 and V is TRBV6-1; D gene ambiguous. Germline V gene sequence: CDR1 MNHNS, CDR2 SASEGT. This CDR3 is 19 amino acids long. Between the trimmed V and J ends, which lost 0 bases and 0 bases, there was a span of 18 bases. CDR3 DNA sequence: TGTGCCAGCAGTGAAGCGGCCTACCCGATATACCGCTCTGGAAACACCATATATTTT. Translated: CASSEAAYPIYRSGNTIYF.

The chain has TRBV11-2 and TRBJ2-3, with 14 bases fitting TRBD2. The germline gives CDR1 SGHAT, CDR2 FQNNGV. The CDR3 is 15 amino acids. V trimming: 3 bases; J trimming: 6 bases; junction bases outside the gene matches: 2. CDR3 bases: TGTGCCAGCAGCTTCGGGACTAGCGGGAGTGATACGCAGTATTTT. Residues: CASSFGTSGSDTQYF.

The chain recombines TRBV5-6 with TRBJ1-2, with 7 bases identical to TRBD1. The CDR3 totals 17 residues. Losses at the gene ends were 4 bases for V and 0 bases for J; bases not matched to a gene: 12. CDR1 and CDR2 from the germline V gene are SGHDT and YYEEEE. The CDR3 sequence is CASSPTGAPGANYGYTF. CDR3 in DNA: TGTGCCAGCAGCCCAACAGGGGCTCCGGGGGCTAACTATGGCTACACCTTC.